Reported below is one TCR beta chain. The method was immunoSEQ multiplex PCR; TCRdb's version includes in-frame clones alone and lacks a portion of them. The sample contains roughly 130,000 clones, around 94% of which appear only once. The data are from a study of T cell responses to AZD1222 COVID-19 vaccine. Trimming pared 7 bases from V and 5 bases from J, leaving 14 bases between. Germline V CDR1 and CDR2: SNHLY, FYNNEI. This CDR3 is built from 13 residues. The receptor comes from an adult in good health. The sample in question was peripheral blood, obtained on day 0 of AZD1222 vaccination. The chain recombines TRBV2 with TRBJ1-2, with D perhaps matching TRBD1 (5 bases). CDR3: CASTGAGIYGYTF. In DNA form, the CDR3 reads TGTGCCAGCACCGGGGCAGGAATATATGGCTACACCTTC.